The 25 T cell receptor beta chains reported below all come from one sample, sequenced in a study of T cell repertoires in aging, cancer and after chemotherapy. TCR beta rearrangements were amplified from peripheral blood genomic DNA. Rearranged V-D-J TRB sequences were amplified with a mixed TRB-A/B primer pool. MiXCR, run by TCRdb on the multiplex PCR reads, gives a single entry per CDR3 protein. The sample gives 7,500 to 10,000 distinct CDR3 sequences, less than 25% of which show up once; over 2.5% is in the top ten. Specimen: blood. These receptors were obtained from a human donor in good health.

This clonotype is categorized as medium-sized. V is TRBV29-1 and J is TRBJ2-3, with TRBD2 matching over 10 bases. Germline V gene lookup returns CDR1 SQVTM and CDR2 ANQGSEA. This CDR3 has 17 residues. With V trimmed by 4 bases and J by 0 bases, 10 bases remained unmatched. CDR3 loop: CSVGWSVTSGSTDTQYF. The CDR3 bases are TGCAGCGTTGGATGGTCCGTGACTAGCGGGAGCACAGATACGCAGTATTTT.

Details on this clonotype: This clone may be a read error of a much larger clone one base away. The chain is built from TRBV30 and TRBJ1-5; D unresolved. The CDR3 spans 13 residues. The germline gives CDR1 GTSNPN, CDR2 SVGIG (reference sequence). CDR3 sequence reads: CAWSADSNQSQHF. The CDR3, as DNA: TGTGCCTGGAGCGCAGATAGCAATCAGTCCCAGCATTTT.

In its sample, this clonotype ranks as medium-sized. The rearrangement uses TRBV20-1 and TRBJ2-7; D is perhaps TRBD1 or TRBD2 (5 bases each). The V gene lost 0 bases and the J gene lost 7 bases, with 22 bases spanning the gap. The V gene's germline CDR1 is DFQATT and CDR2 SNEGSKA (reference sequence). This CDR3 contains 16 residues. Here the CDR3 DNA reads TGCAGTGCTAGAGATCTTGCCACGGGACCTGCCAAGGAGCAGTACTTC. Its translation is CSARDLATGPAKEQYF.

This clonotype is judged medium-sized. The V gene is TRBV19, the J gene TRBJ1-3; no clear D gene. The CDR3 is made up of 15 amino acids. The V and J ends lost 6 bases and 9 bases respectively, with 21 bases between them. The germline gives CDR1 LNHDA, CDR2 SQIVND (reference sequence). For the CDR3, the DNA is TGTGCCAGTAGCCCTTCCCGAGGACCCCAAGGCACCATATATTTT. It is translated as CASSPSRGPQGTIYF.

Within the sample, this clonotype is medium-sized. In DNA, the CDR3 is TGTGCCAGTAGTATAATCGGGTACACTGAAGCTTTCTTT. Translated, it gives CASSIIGYTEAFF. V and J are TRBV19 and TRBJ1-1; D not certain. CDR1 LNHDA and CDR2 SQIVND come from the germline V gene (reference sequence). Between the trimmed V and J ends, which lost 2 bases and 3 bases, there was a span of 7 bases. The CDR3 totals 13 residues. Complete variable domain (other parts from reference TRBV19 and TRBJ1-1): DGGITQSPKYLFRKEGQNVTLSCEQNLNHDAMYWYRQDPGQGLRLIYYSQIVNDFQKGDIAEGYSVSREKKESFPLTVTSAQKNPTAFYLCASSIIGYTEAFFGQGTRLTVV.

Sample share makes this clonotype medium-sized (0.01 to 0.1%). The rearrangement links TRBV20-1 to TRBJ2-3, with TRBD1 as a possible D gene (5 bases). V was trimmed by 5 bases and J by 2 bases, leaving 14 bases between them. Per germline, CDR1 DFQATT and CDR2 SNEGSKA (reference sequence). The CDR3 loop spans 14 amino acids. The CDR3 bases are TGCAGTGCTTGGCAGGGCTGGGACACAGATACGCAGTATTTT. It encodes CSAWQGWDTDTQYF.

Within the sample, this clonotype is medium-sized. The chain's CDR3 is CASRALQGSYEQYF. CDR3 DNA sequence: TGTGCCAGCAGGGCGCTACAGGGATCCTACGAGCAGTACTTC. The chain carries TRBV27 and TRBJ2-7; tentatively, D is TRBD1 (6 bases). Germline V gene lookup returns CDR1 MNHEY and CDR2 SMNVEV (reference sequence). Deletions cut 6 bases from V and 1 base from J, with 13 bases between. CDR3 size: 14 residues.

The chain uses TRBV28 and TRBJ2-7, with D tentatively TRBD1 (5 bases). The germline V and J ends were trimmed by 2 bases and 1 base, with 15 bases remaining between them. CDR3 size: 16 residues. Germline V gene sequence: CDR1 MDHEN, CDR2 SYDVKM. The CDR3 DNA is TGTGCCAGCAGTTTACGCCTTCTGGGGCGTTCCTACGAGCAGTACTTC. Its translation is CASSLRLLGRSYEQYF.

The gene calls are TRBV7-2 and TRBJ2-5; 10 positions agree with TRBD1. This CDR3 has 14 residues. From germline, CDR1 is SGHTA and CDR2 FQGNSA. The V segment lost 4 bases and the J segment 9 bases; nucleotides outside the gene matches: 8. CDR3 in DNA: TGTGCCAGCAGCTATCTAACTGACAGGGGGCCCCAGTACTTC. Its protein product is CASSYLTDRGPQYF. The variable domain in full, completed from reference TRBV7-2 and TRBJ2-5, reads GAGVSQSPSNKVTEKGKDVELRCDPISGHTALYWYRQSLGQGLEFLIYFQGNSAPDKSGLPSDRFSAERTGGSVSTLTIQRTQQEDSAVYLCASSYLTDRGPQYFGPGTRLLVL.

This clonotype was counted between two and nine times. The CDR3 DNA sequence: TGCAGTGCTACAACCCCATTGTATAGCAATCAGCCCCAGCATTTT. Protein sequence: CSATTPLYSNQPQHF. V and J are TRBV20-1 and TRBJ1-5; unclear D gene. Between the trimmed V and J ends, which lost 4 bases and 0 bases, there was a span of 13 bases. This CDR3 has 15 amino acids. Germline assignment: CDR1 DFQATT and CDR2 SNEGSKA (reference sequence).

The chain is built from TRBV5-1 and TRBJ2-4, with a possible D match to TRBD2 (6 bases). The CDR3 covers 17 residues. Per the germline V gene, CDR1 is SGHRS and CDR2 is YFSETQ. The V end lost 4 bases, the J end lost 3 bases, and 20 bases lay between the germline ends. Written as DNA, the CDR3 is TGCGCCAGCAGCCAAGATGGGCGGGACCGAGGCAAAAACATTCAGTACTTC. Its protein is CASSQDGRDRGKNIQYF.

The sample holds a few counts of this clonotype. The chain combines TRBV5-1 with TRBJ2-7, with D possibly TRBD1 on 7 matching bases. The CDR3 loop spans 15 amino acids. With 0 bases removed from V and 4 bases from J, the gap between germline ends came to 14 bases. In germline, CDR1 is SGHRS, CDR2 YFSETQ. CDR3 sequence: CASSLERTGLYEQYF. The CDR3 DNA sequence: TGCGCCAGCAGCTTGGAAAGGACAGGACTATACGAGCAGTACTTC.

DNA for the CDR3: TGTGCCAGCAGTTTACCCCTCGGTACACTAAGGGCAGATACGCAGTATTTT. Amino acids: CASSLPLGTLRADTQYF. The chain joins TRBV28 to TRBJ2-3; D is undetermined. This CDR3 region has 17 residues. V was clipped by 2 bases and J by 4 bases, with 19 bases between them. Germline lookup yields CDR1 MDHEN and CDR2 SYDVKM.

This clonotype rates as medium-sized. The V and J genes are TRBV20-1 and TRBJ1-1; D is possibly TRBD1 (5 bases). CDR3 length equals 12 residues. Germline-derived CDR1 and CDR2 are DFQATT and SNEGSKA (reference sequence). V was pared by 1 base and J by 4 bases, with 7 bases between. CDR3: CSARGGVTEAFF. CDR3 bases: TGCAGTGCTAGAGGAGGGGTCACTGAAGCTTTCTTT.

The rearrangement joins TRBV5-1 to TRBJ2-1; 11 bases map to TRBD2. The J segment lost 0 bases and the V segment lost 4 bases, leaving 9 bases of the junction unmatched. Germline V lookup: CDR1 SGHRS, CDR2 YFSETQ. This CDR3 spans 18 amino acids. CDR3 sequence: CASSQPGTSGSSYNEQFF. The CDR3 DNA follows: TGCGCCAGCAGCCAGCCCGGGACTAGCGGAAGCTCCTACAATGAGCAGTTCTTC.

The chain's CDR3 is CASSLARLAGDFQETQYF. CDR3 nucleotide sequence: TGTGCCAGCAGCTTAGCGCGACTAGCGGGAGACTTCCAAGAGACCCAGTACTTC. The V and J genes are TRBV7-2 and TRBJ2-5; 12 positions match TRBD2. V dropped 0 bases and J dropped 1; count of bases not matched to a gene: 6. Germline V gene sequence: CDR1 SGHTA, CDR2 FQGNSA. This CDR3 spans 18 amino acids.

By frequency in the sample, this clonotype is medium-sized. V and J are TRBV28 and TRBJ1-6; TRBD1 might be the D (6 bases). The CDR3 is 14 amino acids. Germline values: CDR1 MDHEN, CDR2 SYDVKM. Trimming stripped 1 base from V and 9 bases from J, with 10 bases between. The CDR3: CASSLYRVGSPLHF. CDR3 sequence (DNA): TGTGCCAGCAGTTTATACAGGGTGGGTTCACCCCTCCACTTT.

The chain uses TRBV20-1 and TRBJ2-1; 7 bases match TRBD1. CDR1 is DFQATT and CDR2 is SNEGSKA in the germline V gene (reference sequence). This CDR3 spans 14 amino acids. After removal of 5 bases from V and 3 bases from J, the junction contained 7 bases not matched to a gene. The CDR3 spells CSAFDREYYNEQFF. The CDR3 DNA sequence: TGCAGTGCTTTCGACAGGGAATACTACAATGAGCAGTTCTTC.

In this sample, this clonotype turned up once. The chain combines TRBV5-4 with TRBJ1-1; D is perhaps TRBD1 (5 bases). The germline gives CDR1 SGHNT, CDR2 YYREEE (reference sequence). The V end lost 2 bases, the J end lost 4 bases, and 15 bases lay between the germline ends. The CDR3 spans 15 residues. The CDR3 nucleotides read TGTGCCAGCAGCTTAACGCGGGGGACCCTCACTGAAGCTTTCTTT. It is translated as CASSLTRGTLTEAFF.

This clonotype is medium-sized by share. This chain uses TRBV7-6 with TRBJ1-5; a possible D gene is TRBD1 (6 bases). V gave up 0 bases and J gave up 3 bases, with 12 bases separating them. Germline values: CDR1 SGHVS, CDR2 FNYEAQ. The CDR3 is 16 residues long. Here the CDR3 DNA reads TGTGCCAGCAGCTTAGCCAGACAGGAGCCCAATCAGCCCCAGCATTTT. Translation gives CASSLARQEPNQPQHF.

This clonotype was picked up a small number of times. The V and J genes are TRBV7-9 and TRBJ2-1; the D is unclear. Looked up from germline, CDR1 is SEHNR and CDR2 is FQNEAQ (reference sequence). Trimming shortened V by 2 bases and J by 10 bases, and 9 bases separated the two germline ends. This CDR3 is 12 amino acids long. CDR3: CASSLSLQEQFF. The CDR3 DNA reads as TGTGCCAGCAGCTTAAGTCTGCAGGAGCAGTTCTTC.

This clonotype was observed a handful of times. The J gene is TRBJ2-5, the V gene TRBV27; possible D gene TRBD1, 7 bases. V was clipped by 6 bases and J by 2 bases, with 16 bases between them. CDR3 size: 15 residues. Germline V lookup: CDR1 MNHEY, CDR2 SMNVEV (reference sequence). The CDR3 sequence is CASSRTRGRQETQYF. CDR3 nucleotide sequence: TGTGCCAGCAGCCGGACCAGGGGGAGGCAAGAGACCCAGTACTTC.

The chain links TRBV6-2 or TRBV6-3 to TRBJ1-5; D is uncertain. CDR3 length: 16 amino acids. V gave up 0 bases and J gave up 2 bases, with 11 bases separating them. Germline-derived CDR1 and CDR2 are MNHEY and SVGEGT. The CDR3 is CASSYSAGRGNQPQHF. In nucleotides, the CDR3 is TGTGCCAGCAGTTACTCGGCCGGGAGGGGCAATCAGCCCCAGCATTTT.

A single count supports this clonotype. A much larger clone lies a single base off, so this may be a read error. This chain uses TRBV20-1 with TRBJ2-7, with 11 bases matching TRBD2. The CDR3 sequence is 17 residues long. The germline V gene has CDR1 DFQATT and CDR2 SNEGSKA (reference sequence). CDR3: CSARPPALAGGFYKQYF. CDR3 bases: TGCAGTGCTAGACCTCCGGCCTTAGCGGGAGGGTTCTACAAGCAGTACTTC.

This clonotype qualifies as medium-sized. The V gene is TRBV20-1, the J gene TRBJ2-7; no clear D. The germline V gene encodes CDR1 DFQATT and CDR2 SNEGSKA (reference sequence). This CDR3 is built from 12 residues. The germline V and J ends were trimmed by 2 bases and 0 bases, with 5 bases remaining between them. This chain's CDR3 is CSARQSSYEQYF. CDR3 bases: TGCAGTGCTAGACAGAGCTCCTACGAGCAGTACTTC.